The 14 T cell receptor beta chains below all came from one sample that was sequenced in a study of blood T cell repertoires in COVID-19. The protocol was immunoSEQ multiplex PCR, while the TCRdb copy is restricted to in-frame clones and leaves out a portion. This sample carries roughly 100,000 clones, around 90% of them seen once, and the ten largest clones take under 2.5%. Sequencing input: peripheral blood. These receptors all come from a man aged 50 or older with active COVID-19.

V gene TRBV5-1 combines with J gene TRBJ2-2, with 9 positions matching TRBD2. J was trimmed by 4 bases and V by 2 bases; bases with no gene match: 3. Germline V gene lookup returns CDR1 SGHRS and CDR2 YFSETQ. This CDR3 has 15 residues. CDR3 bases: TGCGCCAGCAGCTTCAAGACTAGCGGCACCGGGGAGCTGTTTTTT. It is translated as CASSFKTSGTGELFF.

V and J are TRBV12-3 or TRBV12-4 and TRBJ2-3, with TRBD2 as a possible D gene (6 bases). Trimming took off 7 bases at V and 3 bases at J, with 11 bases between the two ends. The CDR3 runs to 13 residues. CDR3 loop: CASTTRGTDTQYF. CDR3 nucleotide sequence: TGTGCCAGCACGACGCGGGGAACAGATACGCAGTATTTT.

J is TRBJ2-2 and V is TRBV4-3; TRBD2 is a possible D gene (5 bases). The length of the CDR3 is 14 residues. Germline V gene sequence: CDR1 LGHNA, CDR2 YSLEER. V lost 4 bases, J lost 5 bases, and 11 bases lay in between. The CDR3 here is CASSPGRPTGELFF. The CDR3 nucleotides are TGCGCCAGCAGCCCGGGAAGGCCAACCGGGGAGCTGTTTTTT.

The chain employs TRBV3-1 (or the pseudogene TRBV3-2) and TRBJ2-2, with D perhaps matching TRBD2 (6 bases). Germline CDR1 and CDR2: LGHDT and YNNKEL (reference sequence). CDR3 size: 14 residues. Trimming cost V 4 bases and J 5 bases, with 11 bases left between them. DNA for the CDR3: TGTGCCAGCAGCCTTAAGGGAGGAACCGGGGAGCTGTTTTTT. Protein product: CASSLKGGTGELFF.

The chain links TRBV27 to TRBJ2-7; TRBD1 matches 10 bases. The germline gives CDR1 MNHEY, CDR2 SMNVEV (reference sequence). The CDR3 is 18 residues long. The J segment lost 6 bases and the V segment lost 4 bases, leaving 18 bases of the junction unmatched. CDR3: CASSSAGQGWWVASEQYF. The CDR3 DNA sequence: TGTGCCAGCAGTTCCGCGGGACAGGGGTGGTGGGTTGCATCCGAGCAGTACTTC.

The V call is TRBV5-4, the J call TRBJ2-7; D is unclear. V lost 4 bases to trimming and J lost 3 bases, with 17 bases between them. The CDR3 has 15 residues. Germline V gene lookup returns CDR1 SGHNT and CDR2 YYREEE (reference sequence). CDR3 DNA sequence: TGTGCCAGCAGCCCATCGGGTAGCCAATACTACGAGCAGTACTTC. Residues: CASSPSGSQYYEQYF.

The chain employs TRBV6-5 and TRBJ2-3, with a weak D call TRBD1 (5 bases). Germline V CDR1 and CDR2: MNHEY, SVGAGI. CDR3 length: 13 residues. V was trimmed by 6 bases and J by 4 bases, leaving 11 bases between them. DNA for the CDR3: TGTGCCAGCAGACAGGCGGTGTCAGATACGCAGTATTTT. It encodes CASRQAVSDTQYF.

This clone was seen only once. CDR3 region: CASKGMDTNEKLFF. The CDR3 bases are TGTGCCAGCAAGGGGATGGATACTAATGAAAAACTGTTTTTT. The chain joins TRBV7-9 to TRBJ1-4, with TRBD1 as a possible D gene (5 bases). Germline-derived CDR1 and CDR2 are SEHNR and FQNEAQ (reference sequence). The V end lost 7 bases, the J end lost 2 bases, and 11 bases lay between the germline ends. The CDR3 totals 14 residues. The entire variable domain, with the rest obtained from reference TRBV7-9 and TRBJ1-4, is as follows: DTGVSQNPRHKITKRGQNVTFRCDPISEHNRLYWYRQTLGQGPEFLTYFQNEAQLEKSRLLSDRFSAERPKGSFSTLEIQRTEQGDSAMYLCASKGMDTNEKLFFGSGTQLSVL.

The rearrangement links TRBV7-2 to TRBJ1-1; the match to TRBD1 covers 10 bases. Per germline, CDR1 SGHTA and CDR2 FQGNSA. The CDR3 contains 15 residues. The J segment lost 6 bases and the V segment lost 4 bases, leaving 8 bases of the junction unmatched. The CDR3 loop is CASSSRDRGSAEAFF. Here the CDR3 DNA reads TGTGCCAGCAGCTCCCGGGACAGGGGAAGCGCTGAAGCTTTCTTT.

J is TRBJ1-6 and V is TRBV2; D not resolved. CDR3 length: 14 residues. CDR1 is SNHLY and CDR2 is FYNNEI in the germline V gene. Deletions cut 5 bases from V and 4 bases from J, with 9 bases between. This chain's CDR3 is CASSQDLYNSPLHF. Here the CDR3 DNA reads TGTGCCAGCAGTCAAGATCTATATAATTCACCCCTCCACTTT. The whole variable domain, remainder taken from reference TRBV2 and TRBJ1-6, is EPEVTQTPSHQVTQMGQEVILRCVPISNHLYFYWYRQILGQKVEFLVSFYNNEISEKSEIFDDQFSVERPDGSNFTLKIRSTKLEDSAMYFCASSQDLYNSPLHFGNGTRLTVT.

The chain couples TRBV18 to TRBJ1-1, with 7 positions matching TRBD1. The CDR3 contains 13 residues. With 6 bases clipped from V and 3 bases from J, the junction kept 4 bases outside the gene matches. The germline V gene encodes CDR1 KGHSH and CDR2 LQKENI. CDR3 sequence: CASSPRGHTEAFF. The CDR3 DNA reads TGTGCCAGCTCCCCGAGGGGGCACACTGAAGCTTTCTTT.

The V call is TRBV27, the J call TRBJ1-5; D might be TRBD1 (5 bases). The germline V gene encodes CDR1 MNHEY and CDR2 SMNVEV (reference sequence). Trimming removed 0 bases at V and 6 bases at J, with 12 bases between. The CDR3 sequence is 15 residues long. CDR3 nucleotides: TGTGCCAGCAGTTTATCGGCTTTGGGGCGTCAGCCCCAGCATTTT. Encoded protein: CASSLSALGRQPQHF.

The V and J genes are TRBV21-1 and TRBJ1-5; TRBD1 was called by the table and not checked on the DNA. TRBV21-1 is marked as a pseudogene. The CDR3 totals 17 residues. CDR3 protein: CASSEDKGLIKNQPQHF. DNA for the CDR3: TGTGCCAGCAGCGAGGACAAGGGTCTGATCAAAAATCAGCCCCAGCATTTT.

The rearrangement joins TRBV11-3 to TRBJ2-5; D might be TRBD2 (5 bases). V lost 1 base to trimming and J lost 2 bases, with 11 bases between them. Germline CDR1 is SGHNT and CDR2 is YENEEA. The CDR3 loop spans 15 amino acids. The chain's CDR3 is CASSLGSSEQETQYF. CDR3 in DNA: TGTGCCAGCAGCTTAGGTAGTAGCGAACAAGAGACCCAGTACTTC.